This T cell receptor beta chain was retrieved from a study of blood T cell repertoires in COVID-19. Study background: In Cohort 3, a recovered donor had either two negative PCRs, clearance, or symptom resolution.

Using immunoSEQ multiplex PCR, the repertoire was profiled, and TCRdb retains in-frame clones only, with some absent. The table includes over 250,000 clones, 85% to 90% detected once. The sequence derives from a woman between 55 and 75 years old in a cohort exposed to, infected with or recovered from COVID-19 (not recorded which). What was sequenced was PBMCs or T cells enriched from blood (not recorded which).

Written as DNA, the CDR3 is TGTGCCAGCGCTATCAGGGGTCAGCCCCAGCATTTT. Translated, it gives CASAIRGQPQHF. The rearrangement uses TRBV6-5 and TRBJ1-5; tentatively, D is TRBD1 (6 bases). Germline CDR1 MNHEY, CDR2 SVGAGI. The CDR3 totals 12 residues. The V end was cut by 8 bases, the J end by 6 bases, with 11 bases between.